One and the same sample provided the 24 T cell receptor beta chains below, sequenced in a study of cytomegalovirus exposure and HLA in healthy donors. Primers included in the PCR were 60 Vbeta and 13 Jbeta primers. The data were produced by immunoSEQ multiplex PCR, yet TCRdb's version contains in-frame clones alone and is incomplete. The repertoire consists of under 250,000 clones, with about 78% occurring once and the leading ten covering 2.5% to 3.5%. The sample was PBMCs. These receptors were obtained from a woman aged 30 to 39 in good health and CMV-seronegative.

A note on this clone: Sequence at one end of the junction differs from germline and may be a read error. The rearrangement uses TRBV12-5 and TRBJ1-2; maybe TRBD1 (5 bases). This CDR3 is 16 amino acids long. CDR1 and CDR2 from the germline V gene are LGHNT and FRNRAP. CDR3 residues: CASGLFVRGVNYGYPF. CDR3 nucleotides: TGTGCTAGTGGTTTGTTCGTCCGGGGGGTAAACTATGGCTACCCCTTC.

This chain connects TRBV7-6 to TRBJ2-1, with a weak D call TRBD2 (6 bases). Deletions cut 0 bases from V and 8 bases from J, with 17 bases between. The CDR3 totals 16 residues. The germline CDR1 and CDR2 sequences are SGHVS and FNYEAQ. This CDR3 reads CASSLADRERAHEQFF. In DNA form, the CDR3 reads TGTGCCAGCAGCTTAGCGGACCGGGAGAGGGCCCATGAGCAGTTCTTC.

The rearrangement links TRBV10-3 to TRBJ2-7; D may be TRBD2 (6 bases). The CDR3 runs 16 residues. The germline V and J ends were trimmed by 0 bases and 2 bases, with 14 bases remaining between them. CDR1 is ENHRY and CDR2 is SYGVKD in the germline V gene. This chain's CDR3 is CAISESGRNSPYEQYF. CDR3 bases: TGTGCCATCAGTGAGTCAGGGAGGAACTCCCCCTACGAGCAGTACTTC.

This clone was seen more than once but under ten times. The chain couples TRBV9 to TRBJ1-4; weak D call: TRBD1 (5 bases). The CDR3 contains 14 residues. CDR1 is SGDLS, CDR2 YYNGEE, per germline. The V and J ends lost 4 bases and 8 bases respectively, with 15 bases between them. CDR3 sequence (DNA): TGTGCCAGCAGCACAAACCGGGGGGGGGAAAAACTGTTTTTT. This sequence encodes CASSTNRGGEKLFF.

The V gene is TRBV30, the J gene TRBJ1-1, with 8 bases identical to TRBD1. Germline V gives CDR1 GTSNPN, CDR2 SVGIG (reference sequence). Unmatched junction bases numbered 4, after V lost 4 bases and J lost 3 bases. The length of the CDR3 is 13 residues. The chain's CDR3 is CAWKDREDTEAFF. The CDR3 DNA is TGTGCCTGGAAGGACAGGGAAGACACTGAAGCTTTCTTT.

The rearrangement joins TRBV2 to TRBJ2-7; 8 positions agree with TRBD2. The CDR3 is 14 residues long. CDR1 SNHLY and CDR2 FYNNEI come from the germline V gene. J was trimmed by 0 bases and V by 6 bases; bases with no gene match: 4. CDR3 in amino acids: CASRTSAPSYEQYF. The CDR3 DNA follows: TGTGCCAGCAGGACTAGCGCCCCCTCCTACGAGCAGTACTTC.

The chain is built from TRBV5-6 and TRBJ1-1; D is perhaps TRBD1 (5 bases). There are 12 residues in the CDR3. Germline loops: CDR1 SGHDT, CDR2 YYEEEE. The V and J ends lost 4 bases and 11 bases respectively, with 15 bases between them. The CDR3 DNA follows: TGTGCCAGCAGCGCGGGGGAGTTGTTTGCTTTCTTT. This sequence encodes CASSAGELFAFF.

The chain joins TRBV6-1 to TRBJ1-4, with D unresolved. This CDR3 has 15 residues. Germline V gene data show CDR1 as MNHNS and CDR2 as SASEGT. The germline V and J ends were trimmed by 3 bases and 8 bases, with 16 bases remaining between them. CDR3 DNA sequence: TGTGCCAGCAGTGATGTGGGAGGCTCCCTAGAAAAACTGTTTTTT. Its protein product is CASSDVGGSLEKLFF.

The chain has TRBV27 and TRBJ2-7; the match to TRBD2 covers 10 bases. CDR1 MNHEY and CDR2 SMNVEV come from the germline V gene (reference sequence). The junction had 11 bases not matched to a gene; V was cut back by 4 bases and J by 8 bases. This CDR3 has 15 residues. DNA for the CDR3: TGTGCCAGCAGTTCAGCGGGGGGGCCTGCTCGGCAGCAGTACTTC. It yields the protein CASSSAGGPARQQYF.

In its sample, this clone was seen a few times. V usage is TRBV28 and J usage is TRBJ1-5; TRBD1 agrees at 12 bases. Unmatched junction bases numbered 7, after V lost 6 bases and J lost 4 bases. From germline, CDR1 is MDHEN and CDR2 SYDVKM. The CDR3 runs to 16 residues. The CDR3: CASSPGQGASNQPQHF. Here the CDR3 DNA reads TGTGCCAGCAGCCCGGGACAGGGGGCTAGTAATCAGCCCCAGCATTTT.

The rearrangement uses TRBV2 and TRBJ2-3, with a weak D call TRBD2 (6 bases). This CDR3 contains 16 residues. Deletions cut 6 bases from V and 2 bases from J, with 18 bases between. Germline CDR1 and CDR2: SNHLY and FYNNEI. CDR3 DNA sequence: TGTGCCAGCAGCCCCGTTAGCGGAGCCTTCACAGATACGCAGTATTTT. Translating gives CASSPVSGAFTDTQYF.

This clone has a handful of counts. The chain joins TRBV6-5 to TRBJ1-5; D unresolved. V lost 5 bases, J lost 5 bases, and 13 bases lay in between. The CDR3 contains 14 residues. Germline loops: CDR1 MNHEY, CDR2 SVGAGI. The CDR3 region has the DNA TGTGCCAGCAGTGATAGGACTTCCTATCAGCCCCAGCATTTT. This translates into CASSDRTSYQPQHF.

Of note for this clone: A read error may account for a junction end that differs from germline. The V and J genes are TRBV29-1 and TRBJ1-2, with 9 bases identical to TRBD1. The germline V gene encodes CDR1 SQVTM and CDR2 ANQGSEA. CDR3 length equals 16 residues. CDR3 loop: CSVEEGQGVYRYGYPF. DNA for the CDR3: TGCAGCGTTGAAGAGGGACAGGGAGTCTATCGGTATGGCTACCCCTTC. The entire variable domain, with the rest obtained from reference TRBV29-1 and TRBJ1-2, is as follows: SAVISQKPSRDICQRGTSLTIQCQVDSQVTMMFWYRQQPGQSLTLIATANQGSEATYESGFVIDKFPISRPNLTFSTLTVSNMSPEDSSIYLCSVEEGQGVYRYGYPFGSGTRLTVV.

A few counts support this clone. CDR3 sequence (DNA): TGTGCCAGCAGCTATGGAGCGGGAGCGGCCTACGAGCAGTACTTC. Translated, it gives CASSYGAGAAYEQYF. The V call is TRBV5-6, the J call TRBJ2-7; 8 bases align to TRBD2. This CDR3 region has 15 residues. CDR1 and CDR2 (germline): SGHDT, YYEEEE. V lost 3 bases to trimming and J lost 2 bases; unmatched junction nucleotides: 7.

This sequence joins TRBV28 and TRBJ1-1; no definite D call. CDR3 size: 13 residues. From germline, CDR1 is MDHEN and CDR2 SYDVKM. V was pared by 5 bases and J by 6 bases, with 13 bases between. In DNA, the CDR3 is TGTGCCAGCAGTCGGGTTTTTAGTGCTGAAGCTTTCTTT. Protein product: CASSRVFSAEAFF. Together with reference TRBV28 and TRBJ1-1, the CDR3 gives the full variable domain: DVKVTQSSRYLVKRTGEKVFLECVQDMDHENMFWYRQDPGLGLRLIYFSYDVKMKEKGDIPEGYSVSREKKERFSLILESASTNQTSMYLCASSRVFSAEAFFGQGTRLTVV.

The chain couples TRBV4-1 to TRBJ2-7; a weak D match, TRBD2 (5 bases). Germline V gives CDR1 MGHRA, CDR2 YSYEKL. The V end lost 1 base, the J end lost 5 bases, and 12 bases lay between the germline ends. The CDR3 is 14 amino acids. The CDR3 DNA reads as TGCGCCAGCAGCCAAGGGAAGACTATAGACGAGCAGTACTTC. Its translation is CASSQGKTIDEQYF.

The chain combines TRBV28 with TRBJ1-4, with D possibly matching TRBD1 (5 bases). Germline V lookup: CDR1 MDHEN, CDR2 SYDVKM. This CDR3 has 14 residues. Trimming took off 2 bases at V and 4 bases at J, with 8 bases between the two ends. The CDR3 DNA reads TGTGCCAGCAGTTTAACAGACAGTAATGAAAAACTGTTTTTT. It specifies CASSLTDSNEKLFF.

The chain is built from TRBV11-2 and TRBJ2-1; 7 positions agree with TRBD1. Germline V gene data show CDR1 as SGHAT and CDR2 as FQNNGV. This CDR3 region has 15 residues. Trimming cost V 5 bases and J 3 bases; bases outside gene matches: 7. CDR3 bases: TGTGCCAGCAGCAACAGGGGACAGTTCTACAATGAGCAGTTCTTC. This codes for CASSNRGQFYNEQFF.

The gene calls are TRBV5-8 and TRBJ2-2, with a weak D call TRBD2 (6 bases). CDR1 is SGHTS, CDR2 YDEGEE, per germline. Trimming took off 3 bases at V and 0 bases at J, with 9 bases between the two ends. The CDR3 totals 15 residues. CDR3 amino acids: CASSSRETNTGELFF. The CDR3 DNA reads TGTGCCAGCAGCTCCCGGGAGACGAACACCGGGGAGCTGTTTTTT.

CDR3 nucleotides: TGCGCCAGCAGCTTGGGGTGGCGGGACTACACAGATACGCAGTATTTT. Its translation: CASSLGWRDYTDTQYF. The chain couples TRBV5-1 to TRBJ2-3, with 7 bases lining up with TRBD2. V was clipped by 0 bases and J by 2 bases; unmatched bases: 6. Germline loops: CDR1 SGHRS, CDR2 YFSETQ. The CDR3 consists of 16 residues.

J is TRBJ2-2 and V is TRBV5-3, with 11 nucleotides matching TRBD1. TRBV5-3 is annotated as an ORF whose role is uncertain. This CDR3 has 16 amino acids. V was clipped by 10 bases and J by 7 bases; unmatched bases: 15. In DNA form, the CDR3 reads TGTGCCGGAACATTCGGACAGGGGGCAGTGGTCGGGGAGCTGTTTTTT. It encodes CAGTFGQGAVVGELFF.

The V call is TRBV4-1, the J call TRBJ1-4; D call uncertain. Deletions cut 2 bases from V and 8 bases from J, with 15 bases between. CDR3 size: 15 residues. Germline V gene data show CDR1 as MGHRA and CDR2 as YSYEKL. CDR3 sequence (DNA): TGCGCCAGCAGCCAAATCCGGGATACCGTCGAAAAACTGTTTTTT. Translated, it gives CASSQIRDTVEKLFF.

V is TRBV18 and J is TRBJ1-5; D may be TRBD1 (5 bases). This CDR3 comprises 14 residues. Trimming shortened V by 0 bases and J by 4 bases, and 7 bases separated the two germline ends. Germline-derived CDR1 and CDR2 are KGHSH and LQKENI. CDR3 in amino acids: CASSPPGGNQPQHF. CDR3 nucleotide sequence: TGTGCCAGCTCACCACCGGGGGGAAATCAGCCCCAGCATTTT.

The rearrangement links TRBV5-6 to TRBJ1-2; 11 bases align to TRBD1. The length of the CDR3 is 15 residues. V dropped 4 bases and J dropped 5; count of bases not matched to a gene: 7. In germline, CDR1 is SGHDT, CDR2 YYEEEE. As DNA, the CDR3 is TGTGCCAGCAGCGATGGACAGGGGGCCTGGTATGGCTACACCTTC. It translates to CASSDGQGAWYGYTF.